In its sample, the clone carrying this TCR beta chain was seen once. The data were taken from a study of PD-1 blockade in classical Hodgkin lymphoma. Sequencing was performed with immunoSEQ multiplex PCR; in TCRdb, only in-frame clones are kept and a portion is missing. The sample shows about 28,000 clones, roughly nine tenths of them seen only once. Germline lookup yields CDR1 MGHRA and CDR2 YSYEKL. J lost 3 bases, V lost 1 base, and 5 bases had no gene match. The length of the CDR3 is 16 residues. The sample's time point: newly diagnosed, previously untreated cHL patient sample. The sequence was collected from a human donor with classical Hodgkin lymphoma. The sample consisted of peripheral blood mononuclear cells (PBMCs). The gene calls are TRBV4-1 and TRBJ2-7; 11 bases map to TRBD2. The CDR3: CASSQAVGTSGYEQYF. The CDR3 DNA is TGCGCCAGCAGCCAAGCCGTGGGGACTAGCGGCTACGAGCAGTACTTC.